Below are 11 T cell receptor beta chains sequenced from a single sample in a study of OX40 agonist ivuxolimab in advanced cancers. TCRdb's copy holds only in-frame clones and misses some; the assay was immunoSEQ multiplex PCR. The top ten hold 2.3% of the sample, which has about 82,000 clones, around 90% seen once. This material consisted of CD4+ or CD8+ T cells sorted from blood, taken in a trial of the OX40 agonist ivuxolimab. These receptors came from an adult with an advanced solid tumor such as melanoma, head and neck, liver or kidney cancer.

This CDR3 is CASRPYREGGGEQFF. In nucleotides, the CDR3 is TGTGCCAGCAGGCCCTATAGGGAGGGAGGCGGGGAGCAGTTCTTC. The gene calls are TRBV6-6 and TRBJ2-1, with 7 bases aligning to TRBD2. The CDR3 runs 15 residues. Germline-derived CDR1 and CDR2 are MNHNY and SVGAGI (reference sequence). With V trimmed by 6 bases and J by 10 bases, 15 bases remained unmatched.

The chain carries TRBV11-3 and TRBJ2-3, with TRBD2 as a possible D gene (6 bases). CDR3 length equals 14 residues. Trimming cost V 3 bases and J 1 base, with 8 bases left between them. Germline-derived CDR1 and CDR2 are SGHNT and YENEEA. The CDR3 region is CASSLWGGTDTQYF. The CDR3 region has the DNA TGTGCCAGCAGCTTGTGGGGGGGCACAGATACGCAGTATTTT.

The V gene is TRBV10-3, the J gene TRBJ2-6, with 7 positions matching TRBD1. With 6 bases clipped from V and 1 base from J, the junction kept 9 bases outside the gene matches. The V gene's germline CDR1 is ENHRY and CDR2 SYGVKD. This CDR3 has 17 residues. CDR3 nucleotide sequence: TGTGCCATCAGACCCAGACAGGGAGAGTCTGGGGCCAACGTCCTGACTTTC. This encodes CAIRPRQGESGANVLTF.

The chain employs TRBV30 and TRBJ1-2; D might be TRBD1 (5 bases). The CDR3 sequence is 15 residues long. Deletions cut 1 base from V and 8 bases from J, with 20 bases between. Germline lookup yields CDR1 GTSNPN and CDR2 SVGIG (reference sequence). In nucleotides, the CDR3 is TGTGCCTGGAGTGGTACGACAGCCCTGCGTGAGGGCTACACCTTC. This encodes CAWSGTTALREGYTF.

The chain uses TRBV27 and TRBJ2-2; 10 bases align to TRBD2. The germline V gene encodes CDR1 MNHEY and CDR2 SMNVEV (reference sequence). V was pared by 2 bases and J by 4 bases, with 1 base of the junction left unmatched. The CDR3 has 15 residues. The CDR3 nucleotides read TGTGCCAGCAGTTTAAGCGGGAGGGTCACCGGGGAGCTGTTTTTT. Amino acids: CASSLSGRVTGELFF.

V is TRBV25-1 and J is TRBJ2-1; 8 bases line up with TRBD2. Germline CDR1 MGHDK, CDR2 SYGVNS. This CDR3 is built from 15 residues. The V and J ends lost 1 base and 8 bases, in that order; junction bases with no gene match: 7. The CDR3 DNA follows: TGTGCCAGCAGTGAATTTGCGGGAGGTGGAGATGAGCAGTTCTTC. Protein product: CASSEFAGGGDEQFF.

The chain uses TRBV11-2 and TRBJ2-3; 10 bases align to TRBD2. V was clipped by 1 base and J by 5 bases; unmatched bases: 9. The germline gives CDR1 SGHAT, CDR2 FQNNGV. The CDR3 is made up of 17 amino acids. The CDR3: CASSLGLSSGREDTQYF. The DNA for the CDR3 is TGTGCCAGCAGCTTAGGGCTTTCTAGCGGGAGAGAAGATACGCAGTATTTT. Using reference TRBV11-2 and TRBJ2-3 for the parts outside the CDR3, the full variable domain is EAGVAQSPRYKIIEKRQSVAFWCNPISGHATLYWYQQILGQGPKLLIQFQNNGVVDDSQLPKDRFSAERLKGVDSTLKIQPAKLEDSAVYLCASSLGLSSGREDTQYFGPGTRLTVL.

This sequence joins TRBV5-5 and TRBJ1-3; perhaps TRBD1 as D (6 bases). This CDR3 has 15 amino acids. V was clipped by 4 bases and J by 2 bases, with 13 bases between them. Germline CDR1 SGHKS, CDR2 YYEKEE (reference sequence). In DNA form, the CDR3 reads TGTGCCAGCAGCCCATGGACAGCTACTGGAAACACCATATATTTT. Its protein product is CASSPWTATGNTIYF.

The chain has TRBV4-2 and TRBJ2-2; 9 bases line up with TRBD2. After removal of 3 bases from V and 0 bases from J, the junction contained 5 bases not matched to a gene. This CDR3 has 17 amino acids. Looked up from germline, CDR1 is LGHNA and CDR2 is YNFKEQ. CDR3 DNA sequence: TGTGCCAGCAGCCAGGGTCCTAGCGGGGCGAACACCGGGGAGCTGTTTTTT. It is translated as CASSQGPSGANTGELFF.

This chain connects TRBV19 to TRBJ1-5, with TRBD1 matching 7 bases. After removal of 6 bases from V and 1 base from J, the junction contained 6 bases not matched to a gene. The CDR3 contains 15 residues. Germline values: CDR1 LNHDA, CDR2 SQIVND (reference sequence). CDR3 sequence reads: CASSLGQLSNQPQHF. CDR3 nucleotide sequence: TGTGCCAGTAGCTTGGGACAGTTAAGCAATCAGCCCCAGCATTTT.

The chain combines TRBV18 with TRBJ2-5; weak D call: TRBD2 (6 bases). V was shortened by 2 bases and J by 1 base, with 14 bases between the two germline ends. The CDR3 loop spans 16 amino acids. Looked up from germline, CDR1 is KGHSH and CDR2 is LQKENI. The CDR3 bases are TGTGCCAGCTCACCATATCGTCGGGACTCCCAAGAGACCCAGTACTTC. It translates to CASSPYRRDSQETQYF.